A single sample is the source of the 13 T cell receptor beta chains below, sequenced in a study of Ad26.COV2.S vaccination and SARS-CoV-2 variants. This table comes from immunoSEQ multiplex PCR, and its TCRdb copy is limited to in-frame clones, with some not included. The repertoire includes approximately 500,000 clones, 87% of them detected once, and roughly 13% sits in the top ten. Treatment noted: approximately 18 received Ad26.COV2.S at low or high dose, single or two shots; 5 received placebo; per-sample allocation not given. Day 63 following the first vaccine or placebo injection was when the samples were taken. This specimen was peripheral blood, taken in a trial of Ad26.COV2.S vaccine versus placebo. These TCRs come from a person between 18 and 59 years old who received the Ad26.COV2.S COVID-19 vaccine or a placebo.

This chain links TRBV19 with TRBJ1-2; tentative D call: TRBD1 (5 bases). CDR1 and CDR2 (germline): LNHDA, SQIVND (reference sequence). The CDR3 is 15 amino acids. Trimming pared 4 bases from V and 4 bases from J, leaving 16 bases between. The CDR3, as DNA: TGTGCCAGTAGTACGACAGCGATAGTCACCTATGGCTACACCTTC. Protein sequence: CASSTTAIVTYGYTF.

This clone was seen just once. V gene TRBV15 combines with J gene TRBJ2-2; D is unclear. V was pared by 0 bases and J by 6 bases, with 14 bases between. The germline CDR1 and CDR2 sequences are LNHNV and YYDKDF (reference sequence). This CDR3 spans 16 amino acids. The CDR3 loop is CATSRDPSLVAGELFF. CDR3 bases: TGTGCCACCAGCAGAGACCCCTCGTTAGTCGCCGGGGAGCTGTTTTTT.

The chain combines TRBV1 with TRBJ2-3; the D segment call TRBD2 is taken from the table without a DNA check. TRBV1 counts as a pseudogene. There are 18 residues in the CDR3. Here the CDR3 reads CTSSRILLAGGCTDTQYF. The CDR3 DNA follows: TGCACCAGCAGCCGCATCCTTCTAGCGGGAGGGTGCACAGATACGCAGTATTTT.

This rearrangement joins TRBV6-2 or TRBV6-3 to TRBJ1-2, with 9 bases fitting TRBD1. Germline CDR1 MNHEY, CDR2 SVGEGT. The J segment lost 5 bases and the V segment lost 5 bases, leaving 3 bases of the junction unmatched. The CDR3 has 13 residues. CDR3 in amino acids: CASSGTGNYGYTF. The CDR3 nucleotides are TGTGCCAGCAGTGGGACAGGGAATTATGGCTACACCTTC.

The chain combines TRBV18 with TRBJ2-7, with D perhaps matching TRBD2 (5 bases). The germline V gene encodes CDR1 KGHSH and CDR2 LQKENI. The CDR3 is 13 residues long. V lost 5 bases, J lost 6 bases, and 14 bases lay in between. Here the CDR3 reads CASSSDYVVEQYF. The CDR3 region has the DNA TGTGCCAGCTCAAGTGACTATGTGGTCGAGCAGTACTTC.

The V call is TRBV28, the J call TRBJ1-4, with TRBD1 as a possible D gene (5 bases). The CDR3 totals 14 residues. The germline V and J ends were trimmed by 6 bases and 6 bases, with 14 bases remaining between them. CDR1 and CDR2 from the germline V gene are MDHEN and SYDVKM. The CDR3 reads CASRASGDYEKLFF. As DNA, the CDR3 is TGTGCCAGCAGGGCGTCGGGGGATTATGAAAAACTGTTTTTT.

This clone was observed a few times. This chain uses TRBV4-2 with TRBJ1-2; maybe TRBD1 (5 bases). The germline V gene encodes CDR1 LGHNA and CDR2 YNFKEQ. This CDR3 is 17 amino acids long. The V gene lost 0 bases and the J gene lost 4 bases, with 18 bases spanning the gap. The chain's CDR3 is CASSQEATVAPSYGYTF. The CDR3 bases are TGTGCCAGCAGCCAAGAAGCGACAGTCGCGCCGAGCTATGGCTACACCTTC.

The chain recombines TRBV5-4 with TRBJ2-7; no definite D call. Per germline, CDR1 SGHNT and CDR2 YYREEE (reference sequence). The CDR3 runs 15 residues. Between the trimmed V and J ends, which lost 4 bases and 4 bases, there was a span of 18 bases. CDR3 bases: TGTGCCAGCAGCCGCGGCTTAGGACCGACTTACGAGCAGTACTTC. Translated: CASSRGLGPTYEQYF.

This chain connects TRBV7-2 to TRBJ2-7, with 7 bases lining up with TRBD2. In germline, CDR1 is SGHTA, CDR2 FQGNSA. V dropped 5 bases and J dropped 3; count of bases not matched to a gene: 7. This CDR3 region has 14 residues. The CDR3: CASSLGLPGYEQYF. For the CDR3, the DNA is TGTGCCAGCAGCCTGGGACTACCAGGCTACGAGCAGTACTTC.

The CDR3 nucleotides read TGTGCCAGCAGACCACAGGGGCAGAACATTCAGTACTTC. This gives the protein CASRPQGQNIQYF. The chain combines TRBV28 with TRBJ2-4, with 7 bases matching TRBD1. This CDR3 is built from 13 residues. Germline V gene data show CDR1 as MDHEN and CDR2 as SYDVKM. Losses at the gene ends were 6 bases for V and 7 bases for J; bases not matched to a gene: 6.

This clone was seen a handful of times. The chain recombines TRBV28 with TRBJ2-7, with D possibly TRBD2 on 7 matching bases. The CDR3 spans 10 residues. The V and J ends lost 9 bases and 6 bases respectively, with 9 bases between them. Germline V lookup: CDR1 MDHEN, CDR2 SYDVKM. The CDR3 reads CARGGGEQYF. For the CDR3, the DNA is TGTGCCAGGGGAGGGGGCGAGCAGTACTTC.

The chain links TRBV11-2 to TRBJ2-1; 8 bases match TRBD1. CDR1 is SGHAT and CDR2 is FQNNGV in the germline V gene. This CDR3 is built from 15 residues. Trimming cost V 3 bases and J 8 bases; bases outside gene matches: 9. The CDR3 reads CASSFGPGGFDEQFF. CDR3 nucleotides: TGTGCCAGCAGCTTTGGCCCAGGGGGCTTCGATGAGCAGTTCTTC.

This sequence joins TRBV6-5 and TRBJ2-5; possibly TRBD2 for D (5 bases). Germline V gene sequence: CDR1 MNHEY, CDR2 SVGAGI. Trimming removed 6 bases at V and 9 bases at J, with 14 bases between. The CDR3 is made up of 12 amino acids. CDR3 DNA sequence: TGTGCCAGCAGCTCTATGTCAGCGGCCCAGTACTTC. Its protein is CASSSMSAAQYF.